This TCR beta chain is from a study of cytomegalovirus exposure and HLA in healthy donors. The germline CDR1 and CDR2 sequences are MNHEY and SMNVEV (reference sequence). The CDR3 contains 16 residues. V lost 3 bases, J lost 2 bases, and 6 bases stayed unmatched. The PCR made use of 60 Vbeta and 13 Jbeta primers. Data came from immunoSEQ multiplex PCR; TCRdb stores just in-frame clones and leaves some out. Of around 130,000 clones detected, around three quarters appear once; the ten largest clones hold 1.8%. The chain links TRBV27 to TRBJ2-1; TRBD2 agrees at 8 bases. Sequencing was performed on PBMCs. This TCR derives from a woman aged 45-60 years in good health and CMV-seronegative. The CDR3 DNA follows: TGTGCCAGCAGTTTGTTCCGGACTAGCACCTACAATGAGCAGTTCTTC. Translation gives CASSLFRTSTYNEQFF.